This T cell receptor beta chain was retrieved from a study of T cells in Graves' hyperthyroidism and ophthalmopathy (dated by TCRdb to between 2018 and 2021). Study-wide context: Peripheral blood samples were taken at the time of initial diagnosis, prior to any treatment. To identify TCR V-J signatures that set the groups apart, the researchers used a discovery cohort of 90 to 100 patients, made up of roughly 40 with Graves' ophthalmopathy and some 56 with stable Graves' hyperthyroidism. Prospective prediction of ophthalmopathy was tested in an independent validation cohort of about 19 hyperthyroidism patients and around 16 patients who later progressed to ophthalmopathy. For training and testing, the 100 or so patients in the discovery cohort were randomly divided in a 7:3 ratio. The study also compared thyroid tissue and blood T-cell repertoires from roughly six Graves' hyperthyroidism patients. After blood sampling, hyperthyroidism patients were treated with methimazole at a starting dose of 30 mg daily, and ophthalmopathy patients were treated with high-dose intravenous methylprednisolone. TCR Vbeta CDR3 sequencing of roughly 140 peripheral blood samples (43 ophthalmopathy, roughly 72 hyperthyroidism and roughly 17 progressor patients) is reported in the paper.

The TCR beta CDR3 regions were amplified from RNA transcripts. The first round of RT-PCR for the TCR CDR3 was performed with the HTBI primer set and the Qiagen OneStep RT-PCR kit. A second multiplex PCR round built the libraries, followed by size selection and purification. Libraries were sequenced paired-end with 100 bp reads on an Illumina HiSeq2000. The study's processing was this. SOAPnuke was used to process the raw data, removing reads that contained adapters or uncalled bases, had a mean Phred below 15, or lacked an exact match to the constant primer or identifier. High-quality paired reads were merged with COPE v1.2.5, and unique nucleotide sequences were defined as clonotypes. MiTCR v1.1 was used to align clonotypes to the IMGT TRBV, TRBD and TRBJ reference segments. Analysis was restricted to V-J combinations with a frequency above 0.0001, which covered roughly 99% of repertoires. A TCS score was defined as the ratio between F50 (clonal expansion) and ExV (chaos), using BLOSUM62-based TCRdist between CDR3 peptides within each V-J. Welch's t-statistics and random forest reduced roughly 530 V-J features to 13, which were used in a naive Bayes classifier (R e1071). TCRdb trimmed public reads at Q25 via fastp, called clones via MiXCR and kept in-frame beta chains. Merged by CDR3 protein, the rows form single entries marked with the most common genes and DNA. TCRdb's processing, not the authors' own work, is the source of the V and J calls. In this sample the table shows more than 300,000 distinct CDR3 sequences, approximately 15% of which occur a single time. 11% of the sample comes from the top ten.

A patient counted as having stable Graves' hyperthyroidism if no progression to ophthalmopathy occurred over 18 months of follow-up. Hyperthyroidism patients were newly diagnosed, with disease duration under 2 months, and aged 18 to 65 years. The study excluded patients with uncontrolled infections, other autoimmune diseases, pregnancy or lactation. Diagnoses relied on clinical symptoms, serum thyroxine and TRAb, thyroid ultrasound and orbital computed tomography. PBMCs were separated from under 11 ml of fresh peripheral blood using Ficoll-Paque density gradient centrifugation. Total RNA was extracted using Trizol reagent, and RNA quality was assessed on an Agilent 2100 Bioanalyzer. From its cysteine to its phenylalanine, the CDR3 spans 17 amino acids. The entry retains the CDR3 DNA only, 51 bases that are in frame from base 1. V is cut back by 0 bases and J by 8 bases, with 12 bases in the junction unmatched.

The investigation overall reported the following: In validation, the model predicted progression to ophthalmopathy with 55% to 71% sensitivity and about 72% specificity, a median of 6.5 months before onset. Blood samples also contained most of the expanded thyroid clonotypes (frequency above 0.001), which suggests that blood repertoires may reflect thyroid immune responses. No statistical method was used to fix the sample size in advance, and group allocation was not hidden from the investigators. Ophthalmopathy was separated from stable hyperthyroidism by a 13 V-J signature model, with over 85% sensitivity and just over 81% specificity obtained in cross-validation and 80%/75% obtained in testing.

The table lists this clonotype with many counts. Its antigen is currently not known. Nothing much larger sits one base from this clone, and base qualities are not available. What was sequenced was blood. The TCR originated in a woman aged 60-75 years with Graves' hyperthyroidism. The chain is made from TRBV12-3 or TRBV12-4 and TRBJ2-1; 8 bases in between match TRBD2. The nucleotides read TGTGCCAGCAGTTTAGCGTCTTTCCGGGAGGGCTTCCATGAGCAGTTCTTC. Translated, this gives CASSLASFREGFHEQFF.